This T cell receptor (beta chain) is from a study of blood T cell repertoires in COVID-19. Overall study context: Italy, Spain and the United States were the sources of the convalescent and acute COVID-19 samples.

Profiled with immunoSEQ multiplex PCR; TCRdb holds only in-frame clones, not every one. The sample shows some 390,000 clones, about 88% of them seen only once. It was during active infection that Seattle patients were enrolled and then longitudinally followed. After removal of 5 bases from V and 6 bases from J, the junction contained 7 bases not matched to a gene. Germline V lookup: CDR1 MNHEY, CDR2 SMNVEV (reference sequence). The CDR3 loop spans 14 amino acids. The receptor comes from a middle-aged woman with COVID-19, enrolled during active disease. J is TRBJ2-1 and V is TRBV27, with 7 bases aligning to TRBD1. Source material: peripheral blood. The CDR3 nucleotides are TGTGCCAGCAGTCCCCCCGACAGGGCCAATGAGCAGTTCTTC. Encoded protein: CASSPPDRANEQFF.